One and the same sample provided the 20 T cell receptor beta chains below, sequenced in a study of cytomegalovirus exposure and HLA in healthy donors. PCR involved 60 Vbeta and 13 Jbeta primers. TCRdb keeps only in-frame clones here, not all; method: immunoSEQ multiplex PCR. Among about 83,000 clones listed, about two thirds were seen once. The sample taken for sequencing was PBMCs. These receptors were taken from a man aged 60 to 75 in good health and CMV-seronegative.

The chain is built from TRBV5-6 and TRBJ1-6; D possibly corresponds to TRBD1 (6 bases). The CDR3 is 14 amino acids. Trimming shortened V by 5 bases and J by 9 bases, and 15 bases separated the two germline ends. Per the germline V gene, CDR1 is SGHDT and CDR2 is YYEEEE. CDR3: CASSSGTLLSPLHF. The CDR3 DNA reads TGTGCCAGCAGTTCCGGGACACTTCTTTCACCCCTCCACTTT.

The V gene is TRBV19, the J gene TRBJ2-2; 14 bases align to TRBD2. Losses at the gene ends were 6 bases for V and 7 bases for J; bases not matched to a gene: 4. Germline V lookup: CDR1 LNHDA, CDR2 SQIVND (reference sequence). The CDR3 covers 15 residues. This CDR3 is CASRGLAGGYGELFF. The CDR3 coding sequence is TGTGCCAGTAGAGGACTAGCGGGGGGTTACGGGGAGCTGTTTTTT. The full variable domain, in which reference TRBV19 and TRBJ2-2 provide the parts outside the CDR3, is DGGITQSPKYLFRKEGQNVTLSCEQNLNHDAMYWYRQDPGQGLRLIYYSQIVNDFQKGDIAEGYSVSREKKESFPLTVTSAQKNPTAFYLCASRGLAGGYGELFFGEGSRLTVL.

The CDR3 DNA follows: TGTGCCAGCAGTGAGAACGGGGGTACGAACACCGGGGAGCTGTTTTTT. Its protein product is CASSENGGTNTGELFF. This chain links TRBV2 with TRBJ2-2; weak D call: TRBD2 (6 bases). Germline V lookup: CDR1 SNHLY, CDR2 FYNNEI. The CDR3 has 16 residues. V lost 3 bases and J 0 bases, leaving 11 bases between the germline ends.

The chain is built from TRBV2 and TRBJ2-6, with TRBD1 as a possible D gene (7 bases). CDR3 length equals 16 residues. With 6 bases removed from V and 2 bases from J, the gap between germline ends came to 14 bases. CDR1 is SNHLY, CDR2 FYNNEI, per germline. CDR3 region: CASSPGGRTGANVLTF. CDR3 coding DNA: TGTGCCAGCAGCCCAGGGGGGCGAACTGGGGCCAACGTCCTGACTTTC.

J is TRBJ1-2 and V is TRBV5-1, with D maybe TRBD1 (5 bases). Looked up from germline, CDR1 is SGHRS and CDR2 is YFSETQ. CDR3 length equals 13 residues. Trimming stripped 0 bases from V and 6 bases from J, with 9 bases between. The CDR3 spells CASSLGGGDGYTF. The CDR3 DNA is TGCGCCAGCAGCTTGGGCGGAGGGGATGGCTACACCTTC.

The chain combines TRBV29-1 with TRBJ1-1; D uncertain. Between the trimmed V and J ends, which lost 3 bases and 10 bases, there was a span of 15 bases. The CDR3 runs 12 residues. Looked up from germline, CDR1 is SQVTM and CDR2 is ANQGSEA. This CDR3 reads CSVEGPRVGAFF. The CDR3 coding sequence is TGCAGCGTTGAGGGTCCGCGGGTGGGAGCTTTCTTT.

The J gene is TRBJ1-1, the V gene TRBV6-4; 7 bases are a match to TRBD1. Germline V gives CDR1 MRHNA, CDR2 SNTAGT. The V and J ends lost 3 bases and 5 bases, in that order; junction bases with no gene match: 9. The CDR3 contains 15 residues. In nucleotides, the CDR3 is TGTGCCAGCAGTGAGGACGGGACAGTAGGGACTGAAGCTTTCTTT. It codes for CASSEDGTVGTEAFF.

The chain carries TRBV6-1 and TRBJ1-2; 8 bases are shared with TRBD1. V lost 5 bases to trimming and J lost 8 bases; unmatched junction nucleotides: 10. Germline CDR1 is MNHNS and CDR2 is SASEGT. The CDR3 is made up of 14 amino acids. CDR3 region: CASSSVRGPGGYTF. CDR3 DNA sequence: TGTGCCAGCAGTAGTGTCAGGGGGCCGGGGGGCTACACCTTC.

This clone was observed a few times. The rearrangement links TRBV2 to TRBJ1-1; D perhaps matches TRBD1 (6 bases). The CDR3 has 14 amino acids. The V and J ends lost 11 bases and 1 base respectively, with 17 bases between them. Germline CDR1 SNHLY, CDR2 FYNNEI. The DNA for the CDR3 is TGTGCCGGCGAAAAGGGGGAGACGAACACTGAAGCTTTCTTT. It codes for CAGEKGETNTEAFF. Based on the CDR3 plus reference TRBV2 and TRBJ1-1, the full variable domain is EPEVTQTPSHQVTQMGQEVILRCVPISNHLYFYWYRQILGQKVEFLVSFYNNEISEKSEIFDDQFSVERPDGSNFTLKIRSTKLEDSAMYFCAGEKGETNTEAFFGQGTRLTVV.

This chain joins TRBV6-5 and TRBJ2-1; no clear D. This CDR3 spans 14 amino acids. CDR1 MNHEY and CDR2 SVGAGI come from the germline V gene. Trimming stripped 0 bases from V and 4 bases from J, with 7 bases between. The CDR3 coding sequence is TGTGCCAGCAGTTACTCGACTGTATACAATGAGCAGTTCTTC. Translation gives CASSYSTVYNEQFF.

V gene TRBV16 combines with J gene TRBJ2-7; D may be TRBD1 (6 bases). Trimming took off 3 bases at V and 1 base at J, with 19 bases between the two ends. Germline CDR1 KGHSY, CDR2 FQNENV. The CDR3 has 17 residues. The CDR3 bases are TGTGCCAGCAGCCATCCTGGACAGCCCGAACAGTCCTACGAGCAGTACTTC. Its translation: CASSHPGQPEQSYEQYF.

The chain links TRBV30 to TRBJ1-5, with 7 bases matching TRBD1. V was pared by 1 base and J by 3 bases, with 6 bases of the junction left unmatched. From germline, CDR1 is GTSNPN and CDR2 SVGIG (reference sequence). The CDR3 extends over 15 amino acids. The CDR3 DNA reads as TGTGCCTGGAGTGGAGGAGGGGGCTACAATCAGCCCCAGCATTTT. The encoded protein is CAWSGGGGYNQPQHF.

J is TRBJ1-4 and V is TRBV10-2; perhaps TRBD1 as D (6 bases). Germline V gene data show CDR1 as WSHSY and CDR2 as SAAADI. The V end lost 3 bases, the J end lost 0 bases, and 11 bases lay between the germline ends. This CDR3 has 16 residues. CDR3 sequence reads: CASSEWGGATNEKLFF. The CDR3 DNA reads TGCGCCAGCAGTGAATGGGGGGGCGCAACTAATGAAAAACTGTTTTTT.

J is TRBJ2-1 and V is TRBV11-2; 14 nucleotides align to TRBD2. V was pared by 8 bases and J by 3 bases, with 3 bases of the junction left unmatched. Germline assignment: CDR1 SGHAT and CDR2 FQNNGV. The CDR3 runs to 15 residues. The CDR3 DNA follows: TGTGCCAGCGGACTAGCGGGAGGAATCTACAATGAGCAGTTCTTC. It specifies CASGLAGGIYNEQFF. Supplemented by reference TRBV11-2 and TRBJ2-1, the full variable domain reads EAGVAQSPRYKIIEKRQSVAFWCNPISGHATLYWYQQILGQGPKLLIQFQNNGVVDDSQLPKDRFSAERLKGVDSTLKIQPAKLEDSAVYLCASGLAGGIYNEQFFGPGTRLTVL.

This clone is labeled as medium-sized (0.01 to 0.1%). J is TRBJ2-3 and V is TRBV5-1; D may be TRBD1 (6 bases). There are 16 residues in the CDR3. Germline-derived CDR1 and CDR2 are SGHRS and YFSETQ. V was clipped by 0 bases and J by 3 bases, with 14 bases between them. CDR3 in DNA: TGCGCCAGCAGCTTGGGGGGACACCCTCTAACAGATACGCAGTATTTT. Protein sequence: CASSLGGHPLTDTQYF. The full variable domain, in which reference TRBV5-1 and TRBJ2-3 provide the parts outside the CDR3, is KAGVTQTPRYLIKTRGQQVTLSCSPISGHRSVSWYQQTPGQGLQFLFEYFSETQRNKGNFPGRFSGRQFSNSRSEMNVSTLELGDSALYLCASSLGGHPLTDTQYFGPGTRLTVL.

As for this clone: Different DNA sequences within this sample yield the same CDR3. This chain joins TRBV7-9 and TRBJ1-4; D might be TRBD1 (5 bases). This CDR3 is 14 amino acids long. Trimming cost V 3 bases and J 11 bases, with 16 bases left between them. The V gene's germline CDR1 is SEHNR and CDR2 FQNEAQ (reference sequence). DNA for the CDR3: TGTGCCAGCAGCTTGGCAGAAGGGGCACGGAAACTGTTTTTT. It translates to CASSLAEGARKLFF.

CDR3 nucleotide sequence: TGTGCCAGCAGTCCACAGGGGGTCGGCTATGGCTACACCTTC. Encoded protein: CASSPQGVGYGYTF. This sequence joins TRBV6-5 and TRBJ1-2, with 8 bases fitting TRBD1. The V gene end was trimmed by 5 bases and the J gene end by 4 bases; junction bases not matched to a gene: 6. Germline lookup yields CDR1 MNHEY and CDR2 SVGAGI. The CDR3 spans 14 residues.

The chain has TRBV7-6 and TRBJ1-5, with unresolved D. The germline V gene encodes CDR1 SGHVS and CDR2 FNYEAQ. V lost 5 bases, J lost 0 bases, and 23 bases lay in between. The CDR3 totals 19 residues. Here the CDR3 reads CASSPTPRARGNSNQPQHF. Here the CDR3 DNA reads TGTGCCAGCAGCCCGACCCCGCGGGCCCGAGGGAATAGCAATCAGCCCCAGCATTTT. The whole variable domain, filled in from reference TRBV7-6 and TRBJ1-5, reads GAGVSQSPRYKVTKRGQDVALRCDPISGHVSLYWYRQALGQGPEFLTYFNYEAQQDKSGLPNDRFSAERPEGSISTLTIQRTEQRDSAMYRCASSPTPRARGNSNQPQHFGDGTRLSIL.

The chain uses TRBV6-5 and TRBJ2-1, with TRBD2 identical over 11 bases. CDR1 is MNHEY, CDR2 SVGAGI, per germline. J was trimmed by 8 bases and V by 7 bases; bases with no gene match: 10. This CDR3 has 15 amino acids. As DNA, the CDR3 is TGTGCCAGCACCGGGCTAGCGGGGGGTAGTGATGAGCAGTTCTTC. Its protein product is CASTGLAGGSDEQFF.

This clone was seen once. The chain is built from TRBV5-4 and TRBJ2-3; 7 bases fit TRBD1. J lost 0 bases, V lost 6 bases, and 16 bases had no gene match. Germline V lookup: CDR1 SGHNT, CDR2 YYREEE (reference sequence). This CDR3 comprises 18 residues. The CDR3 reads CASIPAGTARASTDTQYF. In nucleotides, the CDR3 is TGTGCCAGCATTCCAGCCGGGACAGCTAGAGCTAGCACAGATACGCAGTATTTT.